The sequence of this T cell receptor beta chain was determined in a study of blood T cell repertoires in COVID-19. Clones were sequenced by immunoSEQ multiplex PCR, and TCRdb holds only the in-frame ones, with some missing. The table records roughly 170,000 clones, about 80% of them present only once. The CDR3 is 16 amino acids. CDR1 is KGHSH and CDR2 is LQKENI in the germline V gene. Between the trimmed V and J ends, which lost 3 bases and 6 bases, there was a span of 17 bases. The specimen sequenced was PBMCs or T cells enriched from blood (not recorded which). The rearrangement uses TRBV18 and TRBJ2-2, with D perhaps TRBD1 (5 bases). This TCR derives from a man over 45 who had recovered from COVID-19. Here the CDR3 reads CASSPQGLTIAGELFF. CDR3 nucleotides: TGTGCCAGCTCACCCCAGGGTCTGACCATCGCCGGGGAGCTGTTTTTT. Supplemented by reference TRBV18 and TRBJ2-2, the full variable domain reads NAGVMQNPRHLVRRRGQEARLRCSPMKGHSHVYWYRQLPEEGLKFMVYLQKENIIDESGMPKERFSAEFPKEGPSILRIQQVVRGDSAAYFCASSPQGLTIAGELFFGEGSRLTVL.